Listed below are T cell receptor beta chains from one sample, sequenced in a study of response to subunit inactivated influenza vaccine. TCRdb redid the calling of the RT-PCR reads with MiXCR, one entry per CDR3 protein. The sample includes 530,000 or so distinct CDR3 sequences, 11% to 15% of them seen just once. The input for sequencing was PBMCs from blood, taken about 12 days after vaccination. The source is a man aged 45-65 years who received an inactivated influenza vaccine. The CDR3 runs from the conserved cysteine through the conserved F or W. The order of the fields is clone size, D gene, V gene, J gene, CDR3 protein, CDR3 DNA. A D gene is named only where the DNA matches it firmly. The size entry is marked missing in some rows and otherwise reads once, few, many or a size class.

clone_size: few
d_call: -
v_call: TRBV12-3/TRBV12-4
j_call: TRBJ2-5
cdr3_aa: CASRRGASVRQETQYF
cdr3_nt: TGTGCCAGCAGGAGGGGGGCTAGCGTGCGCCAAGAGACCCAGTACTTC

clone_size: few
d_call: -
v_call: TRBV11-2
j_call: TRBJ2-1
cdr3_aa: CASSLGLGRPNEQFF
cdr3_nt: TGTGCCAGCAGCTTAGGTCTCGGCAGGCCCAATGAGCAGTTCTTC

clone_size: few
d_call: TRBD2
v_call: TRBV4-2
j_call: TRBJ2-3
cdr3_aa: CASRDLSGSRDTQYF
cdr3_nt: TGTGCCAGCAGGGACCTTAGCGGGAGTAGGGATACGCAGTATTTT

clone_size: few
d_call: -
v_call: TRBV5-1
j_call: TRBJ2-5
cdr3_aa: CASSLEGGEWETQYF
cdr3_nt: TGCGCCAGCAGCTTGGAAGGCGGGGAGTGGGAGACCCAGTACTTC

clone_size: many
d_call: -
v_call: TRBV12-3/TRBV12-4
j_call: TRBJ2-1
cdr3_aa: CASSFTPKQFF
cdr3_nt: TGTGCCAGCAGTTTTACTCCGAAGCAGTTCTTC

clone_size: -
d_call: TRBD2
v_call: TRBV12-3/TRBV12-4
j_call: TRBJ2-2
cdr3_aa: CASRGLVGAGELFF
cdr3_nt: TGTGCCAGCAGGGGACTAGTAGGGGCCGGGGAGCTGTTTTTT

clone_size: once
d_call: -
v_call: TRBV28
j_call: TRBJ2-6
cdr3_aa: CACNLDSGANVLTF
cdr3_nt: TGTGCCTGCAACCTAGACTCTGGGGCCAACGTCCTGACTTTC

clone_size: few
d_call: TRBD2
v_call: TRBV29-1
j_call: TRBJ2-3
cdr3_aa: CSVAAGGATDTQYF
cdr3_nt: TGCAGCGTGGCCGCGGGGGGGGCCACAGATACGCAGTATTTT

clone_size: few
d_call: -
v_call: TRBV20-1
j_call: TRBJ2-7
cdr3_aa: CSARDSGDHEQYF
cdr3_nt: TGCAGTGCTAGAGATTCGGGAGATCACGAGCAGTACTTC

clone_size: few
d_call: TRBD2
v_call: TRBV7-9
j_call: TRBJ2-5
cdr3_aa: CASSLGLTSSSRETQYF
cdr3_nt: TGTGCCAGCAGCTTGGGGCTGACTAGCTCCTCCCGGGAGACCCAGTACTTC

clone_size: -
d_call: -
v_call: TRBV24-1
j_call: TRBJ2-1
cdr3_aa: CATSDLRNRVWEQFF
cdr3_nt: TGTGCCACCAGTGATTTGCGAAACAGGGTGTGGGAGCAGTTCTTC

clone_size: few
d_call: -
v_call: TRBV7-8
j_call: TRBJ1-4
cdr3_aa: CASSLLLREANEKLFF
cdr3_nt: TGTGCCAGCAGCCTCTTGCTCAGGGAGGCTAATGAAAAACTGTTTTTT

clone_size: few
d_call: -
v_call: TRBV7-2
j_call: TRBJ2-1
cdr3_aa: CASRRTGHNNEQFF
cdr3_nt: TGTGCCAGCAGACGAACAGGACATAACAATGAGCAGTTCTTC

clone_size: many
d_call: -
v_call: TRBV12-3/TRBV12-4
j_call: TRBJ2-1
cdr3_aa: CASREPGRTYNEQFF
cdr3_nt: TGTGCCAGCAGAGAGCCGGGACGTACCTACAATGAGCAGTTCTTC

clone_size: -
d_call: TRBD2
v_call: TRBV5-1
j_call: TRBJ2-1
cdr3_aa: CASSFRTSGGLVEQFF
cdr3_nt: TGCGCCAGCAGCTTCCGGACTAGCGGGGGGCTCGTTGAGCAGTTCTTC

clone_size: few
d_call: -
v_call: TRBV10-3
j_call: TRBJ1-4
cdr3_aa: CAISEGGVNEKLFF
cdr3_nt: TGTGCCATCAGTGAGGGAGGAGTCAACGAAAAACTGTTTTTT

clone_size: many
d_call: TRBD2
v_call: TRBV6-2/TRBV6-3
j_call: TRBJ2-3
cdr3_aa: CASSYSGRGRLYRTDTQYF
cdr3_nt: TGTGCCAGCAGTTACTCGGGCCGCGGGAGGCTCTACCGCACAGATACGCAGTATTTT

clone_size: few
d_call: TRBD2
v_call: TRBV19
j_call: TRBJ2-5
cdr3_aa: CASSSRTSASETQYF
cdr3_nt: TGTGCCAGTAGTTCGCGGACTAGCGCGTCGGAGACCCAGTACTTC

clone_size: few
d_call: TRBD1
v_call: TRBV3-1
j_call: TRBJ2-7
cdr3_aa: CASSHGQGAYEQYF
cdr3_nt: TGTGCCAGCAGCCATGGACAGGGGGCTTACGAGCAGTACTTC

clone_size: many
d_call: -
v_call: TRBV28
j_call: TRBJ1-2
cdr3_aa: CASSLTGGAYGYTF
cdr3_nt: TGTGCCAGCAGTCTGACAGGAGGAGCCTATGGCTACACCTTC

clone_size: few
d_call: TRBD1
v_call: TRBV11-1
j_call: TRBJ2-1
cdr3_aa: CASTRILVQGAHLYNEQFF
cdr3_nt: TGTGCCAGCACCCGAATATTAGTACAGGGGGCCCACCTATACAATGAGCAGTTCTTC

clone_size: few
d_call: TRBD1
v_call: TRBV24-1
j_call: TRBJ2-5
cdr3_aa: CATSDQTGNGETQYF
cdr3_nt: TGTGCCACCAGTGACCAGACAGGGAATGGAGAGACCCAGTACTTC

clone_size: few
d_call: -
v_call: TRBV4-3
j_call: TRBJ2-1
cdr3_aa: CASSQEVRVRGEQFF
cdr3_nt: TGCGCCAGCAGCCAAGAGGTGAGGGTACGGGGTGAGCAGTTCTTC

clone_size: -
d_call: -
v_call: TRBV28
j_call: TRBJ2-3
cdr3_aa: CASKSGLSTDTQYF
cdr3_nt: TGTGCCAGCAAGTCAGGACTAAGCACAGATACGCAGTATTTT

clone_size: many
d_call: TRBD1
v_call: TRBV20-1
j_call: TRBJ2-7
cdr3_aa: CSARGGRGLEQYF
cdr3_nt: TGCAGTGCTAGAGGCGGCAGGGGGCTCGAGCAGTACTTC

clone_size: -
d_call: -
v_call: TRBV6-2/TRBV6-3
j_call: TRBJ2-5
cdr3_aa: CASRSAGFQETQYF
cdr3_nt: TGTGCCAGCAGAAGCGCGGGGTTCCAAGAGACCCAGTACTTC

clone_size: few
d_call: -
v_call: TRBV6-5
j_call: TRBJ2-1
cdr3_aa: CASSYSAGWGEQFF
cdr3_nt: TGTGCCAGCAGTTACTCGGCCGGCTGGGGTGAGCAGTTCTTC

clone_size: -
d_call: TRBD1
v_call: TRBV10-3
j_call: TRBJ2-1
cdr3_aa: CAISESDRGSYNEQFF
cdr3_nt: TGTGCCATCAGTGAGTCGGACAGGGGGTCCTACAATGAGCAGTTCTTC

clone_size: few
d_call: -
v_call: TRBV20-1
j_call: TRBJ2-7
cdr3_aa: CSAKLVRGTYEQYF
cdr3_nt: TGCAGTGCTAAGCTAGTAAGGGGAACCTACGAGCAGTACTTC

clone_size: -
d_call: TRBD1
v_call: TRBV18
j_call: TRBJ1-5
cdr3_aa: CASSPLEGADQPQHF
cdr3_nt: TGTGCCAGCTCACCACTAGAGGGGGCTGATCAGCCCCAGCATTTT

clone_size: -
d_call: TRBD2
v_call: TRBV20-1
j_call: TRBJ2-1
cdr3_aa: CSARSSSGRGNEQFF
cdr3_nt: TGCAGTGCCCGGAGCAGTAGCGGGAGAGGTAATGAGCAGTTCTTC

clone_size: few
d_call: -
v_call: TRBV7-2
j_call: TRBJ2-3
cdr3_aa: CASSFGPSDTQYF
cdr3_nt: TGTGCCAGCAGCTTTGGACCTTCAGATACGCAGTATTTT

clone_size: -
d_call: TRBD1
v_call: TRBV7-9
j_call: TRBJ2-5
cdr3_aa: CASSPRGKETQYF
cdr3_nt: TGTGCCAGCAGTCCCAGGGGGAAAGAGACCCAGTACTTC

clone_size: few
d_call: -
v_call: TRBV6-1
j_call: TRBJ2-2
cdr3_aa: CASRKMDTGELFF
cdr3_nt: TGTGCCAGCAGGAAGATGGACACCGGGGAGCTGTTTTTT

clone_size: few
d_call: TRBD2
v_call: TRBV20-1
j_call: TRBJ2-1
cdr3_aa: CSAYSGRAYNEQFF
cdr3_nt: TGCAGTGCTTACAGCGGGAGGGCCTACAATGAGCAGTTCTTC

clone_size: few
d_call: -
v_call: TRBV29-1
j_call: TRBJ2-3
cdr3_aa: CSVGGPGAGASTDTQYF
cdr3_nt: TGCAGCGTTGGGGGCCCAGGGGCCGGTGCTAGCACAGATACGCAGTATTTT

clone_size: -
d_call: -
v_call: TRBV6-1
j_call: TRBJ1-3
cdr3_aa: CASSGTGNTIYF
cdr3_nt: TGTGCCAGCAGTGGGACGGGAAACACCATATATTTT

clone_size: -
d_call: -
v_call: TRBV7-2
j_call: TRBJ1-2
cdr3_aa: CASSLSREWGYGYTF
cdr3_nt: TGTGCCAGCAGCTTAAGCAGGGAGTGGGGCTATGGCTACACCTTC

clone_size: -
d_call: -
v_call: TRBV5-5
j_call: TRBJ1-1
cdr3_aa: CASSLVFGRGDTEAFF
cdr3_nt: TGTGCCAGCAGCTTAGTCTTTGGGCGAGGGGACACTGAAGCTTTCTTT

clone_size: many
d_call: -
v_call: TRBV12-3/TRBV12-4
j_call: TRBJ1-1
cdr3_aa: CASKENTEAFF
cdr3_nt: TGTGCCAGCAAGGAGAACACTGAAGCTTTCTTT